The 15 T cell receptor beta chains reported below all come from one sample, sequenced in a study of T cell responses to AZD1222 COVID-19 vaccine. Some clones are missing from TCRdb's copy, which holds only in-frame ones; the method was immunoSEQ multiplex PCR. The data show under 300,000 clones, approximately 95% seen once. The material sequenced was peripheral blood, taken on day 0 of AZD1222 vaccination. Source of these receptors: an adult in good health.

The chain uses TRBV18 and TRBJ2-7, with no clear D. The V end was cut by 0 bases, the J end by 0 bases, with 9 bases between. Germline assignment: CDR1 KGHSH and CDR2 LQKENI. This CDR3 is 15 amino acids long. This CDR3 is CASSPPNRGSYEQYF. In DNA form, the CDR3 reads TGTGCCAGCTCACCACCGAACCGCGGCTCCTACGAGCAGTACTTC.

V is TRBV2 and J is TRBJ1-2; TRBD1 matches at 7 bases. The CDR3 runs to 15 residues. CDR1 SNHLY and CDR2 FYNNEI come from the germline V gene. Germline trimming cut 4 bases from V and 0 bases from J; bases unmatched to any gene: 5. CDR3: CASSGTGLPNYGYTF. The CDR3 nucleotides read TGTGCCAGCAGTGGGACAGGCCTTCCTAACTATGGCTACACCTTC.

The J gene is TRBJ2-4, the V gene TRBV7-6; D unclear. The CDR3 runs 11 residues. V was pared by 4 bases and J by 8 bases, with 6 bases between. The germline V gene encodes CDR1 SGHVS and CDR2 FNYEAQ. The CDR3 DNA reads as TGTGCCAGCAGCTACAGTTACATTCAGTACTTC. Amino acid sequence: CASSYSYIQYF.

This clone occurred once. The CDR3 DNA sequence: TGTGCCAGCAGTCTCGACAGGTATCAGCCCCAGCATTTT. This sequence encodes CASSLDRYQPQHF. The chain combines TRBV12-3 or TRBV12-4 with TRBJ1-5; D is perhaps TRBD1 (6 bases). There are 13 residues in the CDR3. V lost 5 bases to trimming and J lost 5 bases, with 10 bases between them.

V usage is TRBV19 and J usage is TRBJ1-5; D gene unclear. This CDR3 contains 11 residues. V gave up 5 bases and J gave up 11 bases, with 10 bases separating them. CDR1 is LNHDA and CDR2 is SQIVND in the germline V gene (reference sequence). CDR3 DNA sequence: TGTGCCAGTAGTGCCGGCCCGGCCCAGCATTTT. Amino acids: CASSAGPAQHF. Supplemented by reference TRBV19 and TRBJ1-5, the full variable domain reads DGGITQSPKYLFRKEGQNVTLSCEQNLNHDAMYWYRQDPGQGLRLIYYSQIVNDFQKGDIAEGYSVSREKKESFPLTVTSAQKNPTAFYLCASSAGPAQHFGDGTRLSIL.

In regard to this clone: Distinct nucleotide sequences in the sample also encode this CDR3. The chain joins TRBV4-1 to TRBJ1-2; D not certain. The germline V gene encodes CDR1 MGHRA and CDR2 YSYEKL. V was cut by 1 base and J by 7 bases, with 7 bases left in between. This CDR3 spans 12 amino acids. The CDR3 DNA reads as TGCGCCAGCAGCCAAGTGGGAACTGGCTACACCTTC. Its protein product is CASSQVGTGYTF.

The rearrangement links TRBV11-2 to TRBJ2-1, with D unclear. The V gene's germline CDR1 is SGHAT and CDR2 FQNNGV. The CDR3 covers 11 residues. Trimming left V 1 base short and J 7 bases short, with 2 bases between. CDR3 DNA: TGTGCCAGCAGCTTAGTAAATGAGCAGTTCTTC. It is translated as CASSLVNEQFF.

The table lists this clone with a count of one. The chain is built from TRBV7-9 and TRBJ2-7; possible D gene TRBD2, 5 bases. Germline values: CDR1 SEHNR, CDR2 FQNEAQ (reference sequence). The CDR3 extends over 12 amino acids. V was shortened by 3 bases and J by 6 bases, with 9 bases between the two germline ends. CDR3 coding DNA: TGTGCCAGCAGCTTTAGACGGGGCGAGCAGTACTTC. It yields the protein CASSFRRGEQYF. The full variable domain, with the rest looked up from reference TRBV7-9 and TRBJ2-7, is DTGVSQNPRHKITKRGQNVTFRCDPISEHNRLYWYRQTLGQGPEFLTYFQNEAQLEKSRLLSDRFSAERPKGSFSTLEIQRTEQGDSAMYLCASSFRRGEQYFGPGTRLTVT.

With respect to this clone: This sample includes further DNA sequences coding for the same CDR3. The chain couples TRBV5-1 to TRBJ2-7; no clear D gene. This CDR3 comprises 13 residues. CDR1 and CDR2 from the germline V gene are SGHRS and YFSETQ. Trimming shortened V by 0 bases and J by 2 bases, and 6 bases separated the two germline ends. The CDR3 reads CASSLGGTYEQYF. The DNA of the CDR3 is TGCGCCAGCAGCTTGGGAGGTACCTACGAGCAGTACTTC.

The V and J genes are TRBV3-1 (or the pseudogene TRBV3-2) and TRBJ2-5; D not resolved. V shed 4 bases and J shed 1 base, with 7 bases lying between them. The CDR3 extends over 13 amino acids. In germline, CDR1 is LGHDT, CDR2 YNNKEL (reference sequence). The CDR3 region has the DNA TGTGCCAGCAGCCCCGGGTCCCAAGAGACCCAGTACTTC. As protein: CASSPGSQETQYF.

About this clone: This specimen includes other DNA sequences encoding the same CDR3. DNA for the CDR3: TGCGCCAGCAGCTTGGGGCCAGAGTACGAGCAGTACTTC. Its translation is CASSLGPEYEQYF. This chain connects TRBV5-1 to TRBJ2-7; the D is unclear. The CDR3 loop spans 13 amino acids. Germline loops: CDR1 SGHRS, CDR2 YFSETQ. Trimming took 0 bases from V and 4 from J, leaving 8 bases between them.

The chain uses TRBV9 and TRBJ2-5; D might be TRBD1 (5 bases). This CDR3 comprises 13 residues. CDR1 and CDR2 (germline): SGDLS, YYNGEE. Trimming removed 5 bases at V and 1 base at J, with 9 bases between. CDR3 DNA sequence: TGTGCCAGCAGTAGCAGGGTCCAAGAGACCCAGTACTTC. Amino acids: CASSSRVQETQYF.

V and J are TRBV28 and TRBJ1-5; no firm D call. The V and J ends lost 3 bases and 5 bases respectively, with 8 bases between them. The CDR3 is 13 amino acids. Germline V CDR1 and CDR2: MDHEN, SYDVKM. The CDR3 spells CASSLDDYQPQHF. The CDR3 nucleotides are TGTGCCAGCAGTTTGGACGATTATCAGCCCCAGCATTTT.

The genes are TRBV6-5 and TRBJ1-4, with 9 bases that match TRBD1. Trimming removed 7 bases from V and 7 bases from J; junction bases left unmatched: 10. From germline, CDR1 is MNHEY and CDR2 SVGAGI. This CDR3 has 15 residues. The CDR3 DNA sequence: TGTGCCAGCAAGGAACAGGGGGCTCTCGGTGAAAAACTGTTTTTT. Translated: CASKEQGALGEKLFF.

The chain is built from TRBV10-3 and TRBJ2-3, with 7 bases identical to TRBD2. This CDR3 comprises 15 residues. From germline, CDR1 is ENHRY and CDR2 SYGVKD. The ends lost 6 bases at V and 2 bases at J; junction bases unmatched: 8. CDR3 sequence reads: CAIRDTSVTTDTQYF. The CDR3 DNA reads as TGTGCCATCAGGGATACTAGCGTTACCACAGATACGCAGTATTTT.